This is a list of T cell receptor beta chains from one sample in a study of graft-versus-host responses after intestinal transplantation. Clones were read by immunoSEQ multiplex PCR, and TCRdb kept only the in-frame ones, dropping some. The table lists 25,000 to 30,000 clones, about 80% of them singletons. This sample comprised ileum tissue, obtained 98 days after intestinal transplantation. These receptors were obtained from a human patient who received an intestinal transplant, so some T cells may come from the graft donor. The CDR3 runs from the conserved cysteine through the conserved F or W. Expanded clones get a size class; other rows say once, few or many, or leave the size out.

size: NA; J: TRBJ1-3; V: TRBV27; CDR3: CATLREPNTIYF
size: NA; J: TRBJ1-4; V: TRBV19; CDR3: CASSALTGVDEKLFF
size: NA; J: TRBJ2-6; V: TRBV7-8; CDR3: CASRGGGANVLTF
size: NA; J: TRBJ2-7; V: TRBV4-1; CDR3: CASSQPGGRGLGPEQYF
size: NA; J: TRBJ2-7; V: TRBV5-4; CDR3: CASSLKGAYEQYF
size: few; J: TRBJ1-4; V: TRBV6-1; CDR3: CASSDGSWNEKLFF
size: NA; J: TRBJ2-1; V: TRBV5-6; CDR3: CASSPAGGPHEQFF
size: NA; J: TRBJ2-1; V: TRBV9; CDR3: CASSVGVRYNEQFF
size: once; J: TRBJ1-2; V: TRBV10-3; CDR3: CAISGHRGSYTF
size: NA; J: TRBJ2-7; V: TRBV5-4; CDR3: CASSSAGRDEQYF
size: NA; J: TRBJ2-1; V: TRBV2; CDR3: CASSEGAGARGEQFF
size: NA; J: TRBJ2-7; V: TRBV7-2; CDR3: CASSSGLSIYEQYF
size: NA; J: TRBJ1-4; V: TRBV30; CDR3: CAWSEDTGGKNEKLFF
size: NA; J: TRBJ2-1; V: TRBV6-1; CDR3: CASSLAGGPNNEQFF
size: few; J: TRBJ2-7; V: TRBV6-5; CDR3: CASSSRQGGAYEQYF
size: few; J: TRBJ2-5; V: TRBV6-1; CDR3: CASSGPEGLWTQYF
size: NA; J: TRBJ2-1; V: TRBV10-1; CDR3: CASSPSPVGEQFF
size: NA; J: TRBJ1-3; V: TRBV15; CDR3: CATSSGSGNTIYF